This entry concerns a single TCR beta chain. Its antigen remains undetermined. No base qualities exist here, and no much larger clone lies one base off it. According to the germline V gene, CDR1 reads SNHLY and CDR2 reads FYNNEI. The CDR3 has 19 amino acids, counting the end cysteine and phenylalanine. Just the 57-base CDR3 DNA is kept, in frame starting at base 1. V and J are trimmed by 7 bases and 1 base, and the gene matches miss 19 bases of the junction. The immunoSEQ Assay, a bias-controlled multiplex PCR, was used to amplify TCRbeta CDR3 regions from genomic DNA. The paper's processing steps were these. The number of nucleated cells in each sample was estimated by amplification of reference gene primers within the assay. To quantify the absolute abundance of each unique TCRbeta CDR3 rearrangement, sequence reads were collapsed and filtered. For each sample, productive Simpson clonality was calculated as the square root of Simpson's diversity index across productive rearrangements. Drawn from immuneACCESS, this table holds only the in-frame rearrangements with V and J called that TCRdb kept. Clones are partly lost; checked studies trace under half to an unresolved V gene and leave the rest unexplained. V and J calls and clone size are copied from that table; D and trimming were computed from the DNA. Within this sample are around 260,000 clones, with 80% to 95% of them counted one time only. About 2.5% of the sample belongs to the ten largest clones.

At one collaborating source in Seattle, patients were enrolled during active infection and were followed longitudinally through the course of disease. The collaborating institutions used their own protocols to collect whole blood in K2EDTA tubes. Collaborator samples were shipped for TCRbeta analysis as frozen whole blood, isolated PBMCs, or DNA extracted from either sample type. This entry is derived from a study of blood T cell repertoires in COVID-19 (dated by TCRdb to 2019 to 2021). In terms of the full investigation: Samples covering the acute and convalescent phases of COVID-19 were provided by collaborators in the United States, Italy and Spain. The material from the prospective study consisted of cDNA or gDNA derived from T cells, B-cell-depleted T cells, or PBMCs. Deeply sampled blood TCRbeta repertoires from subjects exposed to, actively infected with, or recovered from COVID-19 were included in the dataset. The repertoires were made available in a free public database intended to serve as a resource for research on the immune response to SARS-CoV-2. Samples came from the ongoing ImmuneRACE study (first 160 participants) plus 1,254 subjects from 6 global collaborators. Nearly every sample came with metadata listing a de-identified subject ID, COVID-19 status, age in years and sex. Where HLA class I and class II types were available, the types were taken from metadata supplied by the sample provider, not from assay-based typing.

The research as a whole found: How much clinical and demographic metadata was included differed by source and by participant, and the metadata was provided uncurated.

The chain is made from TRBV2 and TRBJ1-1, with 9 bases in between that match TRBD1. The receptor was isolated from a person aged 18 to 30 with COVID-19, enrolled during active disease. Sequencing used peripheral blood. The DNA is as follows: TGTGCCAGCAACGGCGGCGATTCGGTTCCGACAGGGGGGAACACTGAAGCTTTCTTT. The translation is CASNGGDSVPTGGNTEAFF.